The 27 T cell receptor beta chains below all came from one sample that was sequenced in a study of T cell responses to AZD1222 COVID-19 vaccine. TCRdb's copy holds only in-frame clones and misses some; the assay was immunoSEQ multiplex PCR. The sample consists of over 70,000 clones, around three quarters of them appearing once. The sequencing here drew on peripheral blood, taken 28 days after the second dose of the MenACWY control vaccine. These TCRs come from an adult who received the MenACWY meningococcal vaccine as a control.

The rearrangement links TRBV25-1 to TRBJ2-1, with D perhaps matching TRBD2 (6 bases). CDR1 is MGHDK and CDR2 is SYGVNS in the germline V gene. V lost 5 bases, J lost 4 bases, and 12 bases lay in between. The length of the CDR3 is 14 residues. The CDR3 DNA reads as TGTGCCAGCAGTTGGGGAGGACTTTACAATGAGCAGTTCTTC. This encodes CASSWGGLYNEQFF.

Here the CDR3 reads CASSLNLYEQYF. The CDR3 DNA is TGTGCCAGCAGTTTAAACCTTTACGAGCAGTACTTC. The chain has TRBV28 and TRBJ2-7; D not resolved. CDR1 MDHEN and CDR2 SYDVKM come from the germline V gene. CDR3 size: 12 residues. V gave up 2 bases and J gave up 4 bases, with 6 bases separating them. Full variable domain (rest looked up from reference TRBV28 and TRBJ2-7): DVKVTQSSRYLVKRTGEKVFLECVQDMDHENMFWYRQDPGLGLRLIYFSYDVKMKEKGDIPEGYSVSREKKERFSLILESASTNQTSMYLCASSLNLYEQYFGPGTRLTVT.

The V gene is TRBV5-1, the J gene TRBJ1-1, with a weak D call TRBD1 (5 bases). Trimming removed 4 bases from V and 1 base from J, with 11 bases in between. The CDR3 totals 14 residues. Germline lookup yields CDR1 SGHRS and CDR2 YFSETQ. DNA of the CDR3: TGCGCCAGCAGCGCACAGGCGGCGAACACTGAAGCTTTCTTT. It yields the protein CASSAQAANTEAFF. Full variable domain (remainder filled in from reference TRBV5-1 and TRBJ1-1): KAGVTQTPRYLIKTRGQQVTLSCSPISGHRSVSWYQQTPGQGLQFLFEYFSETQRNKGNFPGRFSGRQFSNSRSEMNVSTLELGDSALYLCASSAQAANTEAFFGQGTRLTVV.

This clone has a handful of counts. V is TRBV2 and J is TRBJ2-1, with TRBD1 as a possible D gene (6 bases). There are 14 residues in the CDR3. V lost 2 bases to trimming and J lost 5 bases, with 10 bases between them. CDR1 and CDR2 (germline): SNHLY, FYNNEI. Here the CDR3 DNA reads TGTGCCAGCAGTGAAAGGACAGTTAACAATGAGCAGTTCTTC. Translated, it gives CASSERTVNNEQFF. Drawing the rest from reference TRBV2 and TRBJ2-1, the complete variable domain is EPEVTQTPSHQVTQMGQEVILRCVPISNHLYFYWYRQILGQKVEFLVSFYNNEISEKSEIFDDQFSVERPDGSNFTLKIRSTKLEDSAMYFCASSERTVNNEQFFGPGTRLTVL.

V usage is TRBV10-1 and J usage is TRBJ2-7; D uncertain. In germline, CDR1 is WNHNN, CDR2 SYGVQD (reference sequence). CDR3 size: 14 residues. V was cut by 7 bases and J by 3 bases, with 16 bases left in between. The CDR3 region has the DNA TGCGCCAGCACCCCCTTAAAGGGTTTCTACGAGCAGTACTTC. This gives the protein CASTPLKGFYEQYF.

The V and J genes are TRBV5-8 and TRBJ2-3, with 16 bases lining up with TRBD2. The junction had 7 bases not matched to a gene; V was cut back by 4 bases and J by 2 bases. CDR3 length: 18 amino acids. From germline, CDR1 is SGHTS and CDR2 YDEGEE. Here the CDR3 DNA reads TGTGCCAGCAGCAGCGGGACTAGCGGGGGGGTTAACACAGATACGCAGTATTTT. Its protein product is CASSSGTSGGVNTDTQYF.

This clone was seen a single time. The genes are TRBV28 and TRBJ1-2; D perhaps matches TRBD1 (5 bases). V lost 5 bases and J 3 bases, leaving 13 bases between the germline ends. Per germline, CDR1 MDHEN and CDR2 SYDVKM. CDR3 length: 14 residues. The CDR3 sequence: CASSPDIRYYGYTF. The CDR3 DNA sequence: TGTGCCAGCAGTCCGGACATCCGTTACTATGGCTACACCTTC.

The chain links TRBV10-3 to TRBJ1-1; no clear D gene. CDR3 length: 12 residues. CDR1 is ENHRY, CDR2 SYGVKD, per germline. The V gene lost 2 bases and the J gene lost 8 bases, with 9 bases spanning the gap. For the CDR3, the DNA is TGTGCCATCAGTGAGCCTCACAGCGAAGCTTTCTTT. Encoded protein: CAISEPHSEAFF.

V usage is TRBV9 and J usage is TRBJ1-1; a possible D gene is TRBD1 (6 bases). The ends were cut back, 4 bases at V and 3 bases at J, with 13 bases in the middle. The CDR3 has 14 amino acids. Germline assignment: CDR1 SGDLS and CDR2 YYNGEE. This CDR3 is CASSPHQGYTEAFF. CDR3 in DNA: TGTGCCAGCAGCCCGCACCAGGGGTACACTGAAGCTTTCTTT.

This clone was seen a handful of times. The V and J genes are TRBV5-1 and TRBJ2-7; no reliable D call. Deletions cut 1 base from V and 5 bases from J, with 7 bases between. This CDR3 region has 12 residues. Per the germline V gene, CDR1 is SGHRS and CDR2 is YFSETQ. CDR3 amino acids: CASSLPSNEQYF. CDR3 nucleotide sequence: TGCGCCAGCAGCTTGCCCAGCAACGAGCAGTACTTC.

This chain uses TRBV4-2 with TRBJ2-1; D is perhaps TRBD1 (5 bases). CDR1 is LGHNA and CDR2 is YNFKEQ in the germline V gene. Trimming cost V 1 base and J 12 bases, with 19 bases left between them. The CDR3 is 15 amino acids. The CDR3 protein is CASSQGDRQGAVQFF. The CDR3 nucleotides are TGTGCCAGCAGCCAAGGGGATCGACAAGGGGCTGTGCAGTTCTTC.

Concerning this clone: A read error may produce the germline difference seen at one junction end. The chain is built from TRBV19 and TRBJ1-2; D not certain. The germline gives CDR1 LNHDA, CDR2 SQIVND (reference sequence). This CDR3 region has 11 residues. The CDR3: CASSLEGGYTF. The CDR3 nucleotides are TGTGCCAGTAGTCTAGAGGGTGGCTACACCTTC.

This clone has just one count. The chain combines TRBV12-3 or TRBV12-4 with TRBJ2-1; D is undetermined. V lost 6 bases and J 8 bases, leaving 14 bases between the germline ends. This CDR3 is 13 amino acids long. The CDR3 sequence is CASSLFGIDEQFF. For the CDR3, the DNA is TGTGCCAGCAGCCTATTTGGGATAGATGAGCAGTTCTTC.

This clone was counted once. This chain links TRBV30 with TRBJ1-1; tentative D call: TRBD1 (5 bases). There are 12 residues in the CDR3. Germline loops: CDR1 GTSNPN, CDR2 SVGIG (reference sequence). Trimming took 6 bases from V and 5 from J, leaving 13 bases between them. Written as DNA, the CDR3 is TGTGCCTGTTTGGGAGGGGTGACTGAAGCTTTCTTT. This gives the protein CACLGGVTEAFF. The full variable domain, completed using reference TRBV30 and TRBJ1-1, is SQTIHQWPATLVQPVGSPLSLECTVEGTSNPNLYWYRQAAGRGLQLLFYSVGIGQISSEVPQNLSASRPQDRQFILSSKKLLLSDSGFYLCACLGGVTEAFFGQGTRLTVV.

The chain employs TRBV5-1 and TRBJ2-7; D is undetermined. The V gene's germline CDR1 is SGHRS and CDR2 YFSETQ. The CDR3 covers 15 residues. Trimming shortened V by 2 bases and J by 5 bases, and 17 bases separated the two germline ends. The CDR3 DNA is TGCGCCAGCAGCTTATCGGGCCTTAGGAGCGACGAGCAGTACTTC. It translates to CASSLSGLRSDEQYF.

V and J are TRBV5-1 and TRBJ2-2; perhaps TRBD2 as D (5 bases). Trimming took 5 bases from V and 7 from J, leaving 12 bases between them. CDR1 and CDR2 from the germline V gene are SGHRS and YFSETQ. The CDR3 has 13 residues. The CDR3: CASRTTFGGELFF. The CDR3 DNA follows: TGCGCCAGCAGGACTACCTTCGGCGGGGAGCTGTTTTTT.

The V and J genes are TRBV29-1 and TRBJ1-1, with D possibly TRBD1 on 6 matching bases. V dropped 5 bases and J dropped 4 bases, with 11 bases sitting between them. Per germline, CDR1 SQVTM and CDR2 ANQGSEA. CDR3 size: 12 residues. The CDR3 reads CSVKGVGTEAFF. Here the CDR3 DNA reads TGCAGCGTTAAGGGGGTGGGCACTGAAGCTTTCTTT.

The chain employs TRBV13 and TRBJ2-5; 9 nucleotides match TRBD2. The V gene's germline CDR1 is PRHDT and CDR2 FYEKMQ (reference sequence). V was clipped by 6 bases and J by 1 base; unmatched bases: 9. This CDR3 region has 16 residues. CDR3 sequence: CASSYSGGYRQETQYF. In DNA, the CDR3 is TGTGCCAGCAGTTACAGCGGGGGGTACCGCCAAGAGACCCAGTACTTC.

The rearrangement links TRBV5-6 to TRBJ2-1; 9 bases map to TRBD2. CDR1 and CDR2 (germline): SGHDT, YYEEEE. CDR3 size: 15 residues. V lost 6 bases and J lost 4; bases outside the gene matches: 8. The CDR3 sequence: CASNILAGPYNEQFF. CDR3 bases: TGTGCCAGCAACATACTAGCGGGTCCTTACAATGAGCAGTTCTTC. Combining the CDR3 with reference TRBV5-6 and TRBJ2-1 gives the whole variable domain DAGVTQSPTHLIKTRGQQVTLRCSPKSGHDTVSWYQQALGQGPQFIFQYYEEEERQRGNFPDRFSGHQFPNYSSELNVNALLLGDSALYLCASNILAGPYNEQFFGPGTRLTVL.

J is TRBJ2-1 and V is TRBV27; D is ambiguous. Trimming shortened V by 5 bases and J by 3 bases, and 11 bases separated the two germline ends. The germline V gene encodes CDR1 MNHEY and CDR2 SMNVEV (reference sequence). The CDR3 has 14 amino acids. The chain's CDR3 is CASSALRHYNEQFF. CDR3 sequence (DNA): TGTGCCAGCAGTGCCTTGAGGCACTACAATGAGCAGTTCTTC.

This clone was detected only once. The chain carries TRBV7-9 and TRBJ2-7, with 8 bases identical to TRBD1. The J segment lost 4 bases and the V segment lost 4 bases, leaving 6 bases of the junction unmatched. CDR1 is SEHNR, CDR2 FQNEAQ, per germline (reference sequence). This CDR3 has 14 residues. In DNA form, the CDR3 reads TGTGCCAGCAGCTCCGACCGACAGGGGTACGAGCAGTACTTC. This codes for CASSSDRQGYEQYF.

V is TRBV6-5 and J is TRBJ1-3; D gene uncertain. Germline V gene data show CDR1 as MNHEY and CDR2 as SVGAGI. The CDR3 consists of 14 residues. Between the trimmed V and J ends, which lost 5 bases and 0 bases, there was a span of 8 bases. The CDR3 spells CASSPGLSGNTIYF. The CDR3 bases are TGTGCCAGCAGTCCAGGACTCTCTGGAAACACCATATATTTT.

This clone was seen more than once but under ten times. The rearrangement joins TRBV6-5 to TRBJ2-3, with 10 bases fitting TRBD1. This CDR3 region has 13 residues. Looked up from germline, CDR1 is MNHEY and CDR2 is SVGAGI. Trimming took 6 bases from V and 4 from J; bases not matched to a gene: 1. The CDR3 coding sequence is TGTGCCAGCAGGGGGACAGGGGCAGATACGCAGTATTTT. Its translation is CASRGTGADTQYF.

This chain's CDR3 is CASSWDRDTEAFF. The CDR3 coding sequence is TGTGCCAGCAGCTGGGACAGGGACACTGAAGCTTTCTTT. The rearrangement uses TRBV7-9 and TRBJ1-1, with TRBD1 matching over 9 bases. Germline CDR1 SEHNR, CDR2 FQNEAQ (reference sequence). The CDR3 consists of 13 residues. J was trimmed by 3 bases and V by 4 bases; bases with no gene match: 0.

This clone was recorded at least ten times. The rearrangement joins TRBV7-9 to TRBJ1-1, with TRBD1 matching 7 bases. CDR3 size: 14 residues. J gave up 5 bases and V 5 bases, and 8 bases lay outside the gene matches. Germline-derived CDR1 and CDR2 are SEHNR and FQNEAQ (reference sequence). In nucleotides, the CDR3 is TGTGCCAGCAGCGCCACAGGGGTGGATACTGAAGCTTTCTTT. Translated: CASSATGVDTEAFF.

The chain couples TRBV6-5 to TRBJ2-7; 7 positions agree with TRBD2. The ends lost 7 bases at V and 1 base at J; junction bases unmatched: 10. Germline-derived CDR1 and CDR2 are MNHEY and SVGAGI. This CDR3 has 15 amino acids. In DNA, the CDR3 is TGTGCCAGCACCGCTCGGCGCGGGGGATCCTACGAGCAGTACTTC. It codes for CASTARRGGSYEQYF.

The CDR3 is CASSLRGTGGEQYF. In DNA, the CDR3 is TGTGCCAGCAGCCTAAGGGGGACAGGGGGCGAGCAGTACTTC. J is TRBJ2-7 and V is TRBV16; 11 bases line up with TRBD1. J was trimmed by 6 bases and V by 4 bases; bases with no gene match: 5. Looked up from germline, CDR1 is KGHSY and CDR2 is FQNENV. The CDR3 runs 14 residues.